This T cell receptor beta chain was observed in a study of blood T cell repertoires in COVID-19. The CDR3 runs to 16 residues. Per the germline V gene, CDR1 is LNHDA and CDR2 is SQIVND (reference sequence). V lost 2 bases and J 1 base, leaving 14 bases between the germline ends. Repertoires were generated with immunoSEQ multiplex PCR, while TCRdb's copy carries only in-frame clones and drops some. The sample has about 220,000 clones; around 82% are singletons. The source of this sequence is a human donor in a cohort sampled during active COVID-19. The rearrangement joins TRBV19 to TRBJ1-1, with a tentative D call TRBD1 (5 bases). The sequenced sample was peripheral blood. The CDR3 here is CASSIYLRGENTEAFF. The DNA for the CDR3 is TGTGCCAGTAGTATATACCTCCGGGGGGAGAACACTGAAGCTTTCTTT.